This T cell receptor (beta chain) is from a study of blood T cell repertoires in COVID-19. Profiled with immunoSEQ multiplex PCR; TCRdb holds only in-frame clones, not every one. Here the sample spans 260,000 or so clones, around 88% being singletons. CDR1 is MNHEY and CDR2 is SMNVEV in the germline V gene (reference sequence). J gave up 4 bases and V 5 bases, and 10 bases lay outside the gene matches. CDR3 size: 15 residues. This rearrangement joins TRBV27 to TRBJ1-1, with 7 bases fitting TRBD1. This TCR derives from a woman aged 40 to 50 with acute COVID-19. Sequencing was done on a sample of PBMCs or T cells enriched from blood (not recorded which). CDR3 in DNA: TGTGCCAGCAGTATCGCGACAGGGTTGGTCACTGAAGCTTTCTTT. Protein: CASSIATGLVTEAFF.